A single T cell receptor beta chain is shown here with its context. The data were obtained in a study of Graves' ophthalmopathy and Graves' hyperthyroidism. Those donors who had ophthalmopathy presented with moderate-to-severe activity, a CAS of ≥3, a NOSPECS of ≥4 and a duration under 3 months. The sequenced template was RNA, covering the TCR beta CDR3 region. HTBI primers primed a first-round RT-PCR, and a second-round multiplex PCR followed. TCRdb re-called the multiplex PCR reads through MiXCR, storing one row per CDR3 protein. The sample shows 340,000 or so distinct CDR3 sequences, 15% to 20% of them seen only once. V dropped 6 bases and J dropped 5; count of bases not matched to a gene: 10. This CDR3 is built from 15 residues. Per germline, CDR1 MDHEN and CDR2 SYDVKM.

Source material: peripheral blood. This sequence joins TRBV28 and TRBJ1-1; 9 bases match TRBD1. The sequence was collected from an adult man with Graves' ophthalmopathy. The CDR3 nucleotides are TGTGCCAGCAGCGTCCTGCTCGGGACAGGGACTGAAGCTTTCTTT. It encodes CASSVLLGTGTEAFF. Full variable domain (missing parts from reference TRBV28 and TRBJ1-1): DVKVTQSSRYLVKRTGEKVFLECVQDMDHENMFWYRQDPGLGLRLIYFSYDVKMKEKGDIPEGYSVSREKKERFSLILESASTNQTSMYLCASSVLLGTGTEAFFGQGTRLTVV.